The 23 T cell receptor beta chains in this list originate from one sample, sequenced in a study of T-cell reconstitution after alpha-beta-depleted transplantation in children. Unique molecular identifiers were used to barcode this TCRbeta library. Via MiXCR, TCRdb re-called the PCR reads, giving one row per CDR3 protein. The table lists about 440,000 distinct CDR3 sequences, roughly two fifths of them singletons, with 27% in the top ten. This specimen consisted of PBMCs, obtained before TCRalphabeta/CD19-depleted stem cell transplant. The receptor set was obtained from a girl under 10 years old with aplastic anemia, due to receive a stem cell transplant.

This clonotype was recorded many times. The chain couples TRBV4-2 to TRBJ1-2; 9 bases line up with TRBD1. The CDR3 runs 15 residues. After removal of 1 base from V and 4 bases from J, the junction contained 4 bases not matched to a gene. The germline gives CDR1 LGHNA, CDR2 YNFKEQ. For the CDR3, the DNA is TGTGCCAGCAGCCAAGGGGACAGGGTTGGCTATGGCTACACCTTC. Translation gives CASSQGDRVGYGYTF.

This clonotype appeared many times. This chain uses TRBV5-1 with TRBJ2-1, with D uncertain. The CDR3 is 16 residues long. The germline CDR1 and CDR2 sequences are SGHRS and YFSETQ. V was pared by 4 bases and J by 8 bases, with 22 bases between. The CDR3 sequence is CASSHSEQSEWDEQFF. CDR3 sequence (DNA): TGCGCCAGCAGCCATTCCGAACAATCGGAATGGGATGAGCAGTTCTTC.

As to this clonotype: This clone may be a read error of a much larger clone one base away. The CDR3 sequence is CASSLRRTGTSTDSQYF. Here the CDR3 DNA reads TGTGCCAGCAGTCTGCGGAGGACAGGTACTAGCACAGATTCGCAGTATTTT. This chain uses TRBV6-1 with TRBJ2-3; maybe TRBD1 (7 bases). Germline CDR1 MNHNS, CDR2 SASEGT. The CDR3 totals 17 residues.

This clonotype was recorded at least ten times. The chain links TRBV6-1 to TRBJ2-6; D unresolved. CDR3 length: 13 residues. V lost 4 bases and J lost 4, with 5 bases in between. Germline V gene sequence: CDR1 MNHNS, CDR2 SASEGT. The CDR3 DNA follows: TGTGCCAGCAGTGCTTCCGGGGCCAACGTCCTGACTTTC. This sequence encodes CASSASGANVLTF.

This sequence joins TRBV7-2 and TRBJ1-2, with no clear D. Trimming took 1 base from V and 2 from J, leaving 8 bases between them. CDR1 and CDR2 from the germline V gene are SGHTA and FQGNSA. The CDR3 spans 14 residues. CDR3 in DNA: TGTGCCAGCAGCTTAGGAAGACTGAACTATGGCTACACCTTC. As protein: CASSLGRLNYGYTF.

This clonotype was seen at least ten times. J is TRBJ2-7 and V is TRBV7-8; perhaps D is TRBD1 or TRBD2 (5 bases each). The CDR3 contains 12 residues. Germline values: CDR1 SGHVS, CDR2 FQNEAQ. The V end was cut by 4 bases, the J end by 6 bases, with 10 bases between. CDR3 in DNA: TGTGCCAGCAGCTCCCCGGGGCCCGAGCAGTACTTC. Protein sequence: CASSSPGPEQYF.

The rearrangement joins TRBV29-1 to TRBJ2-7, with D possibly matching TRBD1 (6 bases). Germline assignment: CDR1 SQVTM and CDR2 ANQGSEA. V was clipped by 3 bases and J by 2 bases, with 17 bases between them. This CDR3 has 15 residues. CDR3 in DNA: TGCAGCGTTGATGGGGACATTTCGAGCCCCTACGAGCAGTACTTC. Translating it yields CSVDGDISSPYEQYF.

This clonotype was detected only once. This chain connects TRBV12-3 or TRBV12-4 to TRBJ1-1, with D possibly being TRBD1 (5 bases). The CDR3 is 13 residues long. The germline V and J ends were trimmed by 6 bases and 3 bases, with 11 bases remaining between them. The CDR3 is CASSTRGDTEAFF. In DNA form, the CDR3 reads TGTGCCAGCAGCACTAGAGGGGACACTGAAGCTTTCTTT.

The chain couples TRBV20-1 to TRBJ2-7, with 7 bases lining up with TRBD2. CDR3 size: 14 residues. V shed 3 bases, J shed 3 bases, and the junction held 8 bases outside the gene matches. Germline-derived CDR1 and CDR2 are DFQATT and SNEGSKA (reference sequence). The CDR3 sequence is CSASHGLEVYEQYF. The CDR3 DNA follows: TGCAGTGCTAGCCACGGACTAGAGGTCTACGAGCAGTACTTC.

This sequence joins TRBV20-1 and TRBJ2-3; no definite D call. V dropped 0 bases and J dropped 2 bases, with 12 bases sitting between them. This CDR3 is built from 15 residues. Germline CDR1 DFQATT, CDR2 SNEGSKA (reference sequence). The CDR3 loop is CSAREPANPTDTQYF. The CDR3 nucleotides read TGCAGTGCTAGAGAACCGGCCAACCCCACAGATACGCAGTATTTT.

The chain combines TRBV7-9 with TRBJ2-1; D is undetermined. The CDR3 is made up of 11 amino acids. Trimming took off 8 bases at V and 10 bases at J, with 12 bases between the two ends. Germline V CDR1 and CDR2: SEHNR, FQNEAQ (reference sequence). The DNA of the CDR3 is TGTGCCAGCCGTTTACAATACGAGCAGTTCTTC. It encodes CASRLQYEQFF.

V and J are TRBV12-3 or TRBV12-4 and TRBJ2-7; D possibly corresponds to TRBD2 (6 bases). CDR3 size: 14 residues. The V end was cut by 5 bases, the J end by 9 bases, with 20 bases between. In DNA, the CDR3 is TGTGCCAGCAGTGCCCTTAGGGCGGGGACGGCGCAGTACTTC. Its protein product is CASSALRAGTAQYF.

The genes are TRBV29-1 and TRBJ1-2; D possibly corresponds to TRBD1 (6 bases). CDR1 and CDR2 from the germline V gene are SQVTM and ANQGSEA. V gave up 2 bases and J gave up 8 bases, with 18 bases separating them. The CDR3 has 14 amino acids. CDR3 coding DNA: TGCAGCGTTGAATGGGGGGCCGGGGGGATCGGCTACACCTTC. It specifies CSVEWGAGGIGYTF.

V and J are TRBV7-3 and TRBJ2-6; possibly TRBD2 for D (5 bases). Deletions cut 1 base from V and 0 bases from J, with 7 bases between. This CDR3 spans 16 amino acids. The germline CDR1 and CDR2 sequences are SGHTA and FQGTGA. In DNA, the CDR3 is TGTGCCAGCAGCTTAATCGGGGACTCTGGGGCCAACGTCCTGACTTTC. Residues: CASSLIGDSGANVLTF.

The chain joins TRBV11-2 to TRBJ2-1; 8 nucleotides align to TRBD2. This CDR3 is 13 amino acids long. From germline, CDR1 is SGHAT and CDR2 FQNNGV. J gave up 9 bases and V 4 bases, and 5 bases lay outside the gene matches. The CDR3 here is CASSSGLGGEQFF. The CDR3 DNA reads as TGTGCCAGCAGCTCGGGACTAGGCGGTGAGCAGTTCTTC.

This clonotype was seen a few times. The chain links TRBV19 to TRBJ2-5, with 9 bases that match TRBD1. The CDR3 totals 16 residues. Germline assignment: CDR1 LNHDA and CDR2 SQIVND (reference sequence). V shed 7 bases, J shed 3 bases, and the junction held 12 bases outside the gene matches. CDR3 sequence: CASNRGAGQGEETQYF. The CDR3, as DNA: TGTGCCAGTAACCGCGGCGCGGGACAGGGCGAAGAGACCCAGTACTTC. Variable domain in full (rest from reference TRBV19 and TRBJ2-5): DGGITQSPKYLFRKEGQNVTLSCEQNLNHDAMYWYRQDPGQGLRLIYYSQIVNDFQKGDIAEGYSVSREKKESFPLTVTSAQKNPTAFYLCASNRGAGQGEETQYFGPGTRLLVL.

This clonotype was found many times. CDR3 sequence reads: CASTFERETQYF. DNA for the CDR3: TGTGCCAGCACCTTTGAGCGGGAGACCCAGTACTTC. The chain links TRBV7-2 to TRBJ2-5; D might be TRBD2 (5 bases). V was shortened by 7 bases and J by 5 bases, with 11 bases between the two germline ends. CDR1 is SGHTA, CDR2 FQGNSA, per germline. There are 12 residues in the CDR3.

The chain combines TRBV19 with TRBJ1-1; 7 nucleotides agree with TRBD1. Trimming cost V 6 bases and J 7 bases; bases outside gene matches: 8. Germline CDR1 LNHDA, CDR2 SQIVND (reference sequence). This CDR3 has 13 residues. The CDR3 nucleotides are TGTGCCAGTAGCCCGGGACAGCCGCTTGAAGCTTTCTTT. Amino acids: CASSPGQPLEAFF.

This clonotype was detected ten times or more. This chain uses TRBV29-1 with TRBJ2-1, with D tentatively TRBD1 or TRBD2 (6 bases each). Germline assignment: CDR1 SQVTM and CDR2 ANQGSEA. This CDR3 is 14 amino acids long. CDR3 DNA: TGCAGTCATGTGGGGGGCAGCTCCTACAATGAGCAGTTCTTC. It encodes CSHVGGSSYNEQFF.

The rearrangement uses TRBV18 and TRBJ2-5, with TRBD2 matching 9 bases. The length of the CDR3 is 15 residues. J gave up 2 bases and V 3 bases, and 4 bases lay outside the gene matches. In germline, CDR1 is KGHSH, CDR2 LQKENI. The DNA of the CDR3 is TGTGCCAGCTCACCCGGGACTAGCAGTCAAGAGACCCAGTACTTC. Translated: CASSPGTSSQETQYF.

There are many counts of this clonotype. In DNA, the CDR3 is TGTGCCAGCAGTTCAGCGTCGGGCACTCAGCCCCAGCATTTT. This codes for CASSSASGTQPQHF. The chain links TRBV12-3 or TRBV12-4 to TRBJ1-5; D is unresolved. This CDR3 has 14 residues. V lost 4 bases, J lost 6 bases, and 13 bases lay in between.

This rearrangement joins TRBV4-3 to TRBJ2-3; D is unresolved. Germline V CDR1 and CDR2: LGHNA, YSLEER. Trimming took 4 bases from V and 4 from J, leaving 12 bases between them. The CDR3 totals 14 residues. The CDR3 DNA is TGCGCCAGCAGCCGCCTCATCCAGGCAGATACGCAGTATTTT. As protein: CASSRLIQADTQYF.

This sequence joins TRBV30 and TRBJ2-1, with TRBD2 matching 7 bases. The CDR3 is 12 residues long. The J segment lost 12 bases and the V segment lost 1 base, leaving 6 bases of the junction unmatched. From germline, CDR1 is GTSNPN and CDR2 SVGIG (reference sequence). CDR3 sequence: CAWSANLAGQFF. The CDR3 DNA follows: TGTGCCTGGAGTGCCAATTTAGCGGGGCAGTTCTTC.